This entry lists 11 T cell receptor beta chains sequenced from one sample in a study of blood T cell repertoires in COVID-19. Data came from immunoSEQ multiplex PCR; TCRdb stores just in-frame clones and leaves some out. Here the sample spans about 370,000 clones, roughly 91% being singletons. Material for sequencing was PBMCs or T cells enriched from blood (not recorded which). The receptors shown here come from a woman aged 25 to 39 who had recovered from COVID-19.

The V and J genes are TRBV28 and TRBJ1-2; D perhaps matches TRBD1 (6 bases). Trimming cost V 4 bases and J 6 bases, with 15 bases left between them. CDR3 length equals 14 residues. CDR1 and CDR2 from the germline V gene are MDHEN and SYDVKM. The CDR3 loop reads CASSSNTGLNGYTF. The DNA for the CDR3 is TGTGCCAGCAGTTCGAATACAGGGTTAAATGGCTACACCTTC.

The J gene is TRBJ1-2, the V gene TRBV28, with 10 bases that match TRBD1. CDR3 length: 16 residues. Germline V gene lookup returns CDR1 MDHEN and CDR2 SYDVKM. V lost 3 bases to trimming and J lost 7 bases; unmatched junction nucleotides: 11. CDR3 sequence: CASSFPSGTGEGGYTF. CDR3 nucleotide sequence: TGTGCCAGCAGTTTCCCTTCCGGGACAGGGGAGGGTGGCTACACCTTC.

The count of this clone is one. The V and J genes are TRBV9 and TRBJ2-2, with D possibly being TRBD2 (6 bases). Trimming stripped 6 bases from V and 8 bases from J, with 23 bases between. CDR3 length equals 16 residues. Germline V CDR1 and CDR2: SGDLS, YYNGEE. The chain's CDR3 is CASTPRERAHSGELFF. CDR3 in DNA: TGTGCCAGCACCCCCCGGGAGCGGGCCCACTCAGGGGAGCTGTTTTTT.

The chain recombines TRBV7-9 with TRBJ1-1; the match to TRBD1 covers 8 bases. CDR3 length: 18 amino acids. The V gene's germline CDR1 is SEHNR and CDR2 FQNEAQ (reference sequence). J was trimmed by 2 bases and V by 2 bases; bases with no gene match: 13. This CDR3 reads CASSLSFSGTGGNTEAFF. The CDR3, as DNA: TGTGCCAGCAGCTTATCGTTTTCGGGGACAGGCGGCAACACTGAAGCTTTCTTT.

The chain recombines TRBV13 with TRBJ1-3, with 9 bases that match TRBD1. CDR1 is PRHDT and CDR2 is FYEKMQ in the germline V gene (reference sequence). CDR3 size: 17 residues. The V segment lost 4 bases and the J segment 0 bases; nucleotides outside the gene matches: 7. The CDR3 region has the DNA TGTGCCAGCAGCTCTTGGACAGGGGTGGACTCTGGAAACACCATATATTTT. Translating gives CASSSWTGVDSGNTIYF.

The J gene is TRBJ1-2, the V gene TRBV30; D ambiguous. The V and J ends lost 0 bases and 4 bases respectively, with 12 bases between them. Germline assignment: CDR1 GTSNPN and CDR2 SVGIG (reference sequence). The CDR3 is 14 residues long. The chain's CDR3 is CAWSVDSPAYGYTF. CDR3 coding DNA: TGTGCCTGGAGTGTGGACTCCCCCGCCTATGGCTACACCTTC.

The chain has TRBV29-1 and TRBJ1-2; D is unclear. The CDR3 sequence is 17 residues long. Looked up from germline, CDR1 is SQVTM and CDR2 is ANQGSEA. V shed 0 bases and J shed 6 bases, with 23 bases lying between them. The CDR3 loop reads CSVEDLLSLPRLDGYTF. The CDR3 DNA follows: TGCAGCGTTGAAGATCTTCTCTCCCTCCCACGACTGGATGGCTACACCTTC.

The chain uses TRBV28 and TRBJ1-6; 9 positions agree with TRBD1. V dropped 6 bases and J dropped 7; count of bases not matched to a gene: 7. Germline CDR1 MDHEN, CDR2 SYDVKM. This CDR3 has 15 residues. This CDR3 reads CASRPQGAENSPLHF. The CDR3 DNA reads TGTGCCAGCAGACCACAGGGGGCTGAGAATTCACCCCTCCACTTT.

The table lists this clone with a few counts. The chain is built from TRBV2 and TRBJ2-7; maybe TRBD2 (6 bases). V was clipped by 5 bases and J by 0 bases, with 11 bases between them. The germline V gene encodes CDR1 SNHLY and CDR2 FYNNEI. There are 14 residues in the CDR3. CDR3 amino acids: CASSRGLNSYEQYF. Written as DNA, the CDR3 is TGTGCCAGCAGTAGGGGACTGAACTCCTACGAGCAGTACTTC.

V usage is TRBV9 and J usage is TRBJ1-1; tentatively, D is TRBD1 (5 bases). The V gene's germline CDR1 is SGDLS and CDR2 YYNGEE. The CDR3 is 13 residues long. The V end was cut by 0 bases, the J end by 4 bases, with 7 bases between. The CDR3 here is CASSVEGLTEAFF. The CDR3 nucleotides read TGTGCCAGCAGCGTAGAGGGGCTCACTGAAGCTTTCTTT. Combining the CDR3 with reference TRBV9 and TRBJ1-1 gives the whole variable domain DSGVTQTPKHLITATGQRVTLRCSPRSGDLSVYWYQQSLDQGLQFLIQYYNGEERAKGNILERFSAQQFPDLHSELNLSSLELGDSALYFCASSVEGLTEAFFGQGTRLTVV.

This clone appeared a single time. The gene calls are TRBV5-4 and TRBJ2-1; TRBD2 matches 11 bases. With V trimmed by 5 bases and J by 7 bases, 5 bases remained unmatched. CDR1 and CDR2 from the germline V gene are SGHNT and YYREEE (reference sequence). The CDR3 has 14 residues. The CDR3 DNA sequence: TGTGCCAGCAGGTCTAGCGGGAGGTGGAATGAGCAGTTCTTC. Its translation: CASRSSGRWNEQFF.